Detailed here is one T cell receptor (beta chain). The antigen is not known. This CDR3 is 11 amino acids long. CDR1 and CDR2 from the germline V gene are ENHRY and SYGVKD. Trimming removed 5 bases at V and 6 bases at J, with 6 bases between. Every isolated RNA sample was fully reverse transcribed, so sequencing captured expressed TCRB transcripts. Produced via immunoSEQ multiplex PCR; TCRdb's table is partial and in-frame only. The sample records some 370,000 clones, roughly 9.8% being singletons. CD4+ naive, central memory, regulatory and stem cell-like memory cells were sorted via CD45RO/CCR7/CD25/CD127/CD95/CD27. This entry comes from a study of beta chain features in type 1 diabetes. At the level of the study: Age, gender and cell yields were similar between patients and healthy donors.

Notes on the study in general: In every one of the four CD4+ subsets, TCRB CDR3s were moderately but significantly shorter in Type 1 diabetes patients. The study left unresolved whether HLA type influences TCRB rearrangement.

Material for sequencing was central memory CD4+ T cells from blood. The chain joins TRBV10-3 to TRBJ2-3; the D call may be TRBD1 or TRBD2 (5 bases each). This clonotype was sampled from a man aged 25-45 years with type 1 diabetes. The CDR3 reads CAISWGDTQYF. The DNA of the CDR3 is TGTGCCATCAGTTGGGGGGATACGCAGTATTTT.